Given below is one T cell receptor beta chain in context. Its antigen remains unidentified. No base-level quality is on record; no much larger clone is a single base apart. At one collaborating source in Seattle, patients were enrolled during active infection and were followed longitudinally through the course of disease. Each collaborating institution followed its own protocols to collect whole blood in K2EDTA tubes. For TCRbeta analysis, collaborators shipped samples in one of three forms: frozen whole blood, isolated PBMCs, or DNA extracted from either of those sample types. This entry comes from a study of blood T cell repertoires in COVID-19 (dated by TCRdb to the early 2020s). At the level of the whole study: Collaborator samples came from the United States, Italy and Spain and covered acute and convalescent phases of COVID-19. The prospective study material was composed of cDNA or gDNA derived from T cells, B-cell-depleted T cells, or PBMCs. The dataset comprised deeply sampled blood TCRbeta repertoires from subjects exposed to, actively infected with, or recovered from COVID-19. The repertoires were released in a freely available public database meant as a resource for research on the immune response to SARS-CoV-2. The samples were drawn from the first 160 participants of the ongoing ImmuneRACE study and from 950 to 1,500 subjects provided by 6 global collaborators. The sample metadata nearly always contained a de-identified subject ID, COVID-19 status, age in years and sex. HLA class I and class II types, where available, came from metadata supplied by the sample provider rather than from assay-based typing. Study-wide conclusions, independent of this receptor: The amount of clinical and demographic metadata varied by source and participant and was provided uncurated.

Including the terminal cysteine and phenylalanine, the CDR3 comprises 14 residues. Only the CDR3 region is kept as DNA, spanning 42 bases read in frame from base 1. The immunoSEQ Assay, a bias-controlled multiplex PCR, was used to amplify TCRbeta CDR3 regions from genomic DNA. The paper's data handling went like this. The number of nucleated cells in each sample was estimated from the amplification of reference gene primers within the assay. Sequence reads were collapsed and filtered to measure the absolute abundance of every unique TCRbeta CDR3 rearrangement. For each sample, productive Simpson clonality was calculated by taking the square root of Simpson's diversity index across productive rearrangements. Sourced from immuneACCESS, this table was stored by TCRdb with only in-frame sequences that have V and J called. A share of the clones is absent; for the studies checked, an unresolved V gene accounts for under half, and the remainder has no known explanation. For V, J and clone size, that table is used; D and trimming come from the DNA. The table for this sample lists 300,000 to 400,000 clones; around 87% of them were counted only once. 2.3% of the sample is taken by the ten largest.

The chain was built from TRBV21-1 and TRBJ1-1. TRBV21-1 is classified as a pseudogene. This clonotype was sampled from a woman aged 55 to 70 with COVID-19, enrolled during active disease. The sample was peripheral blood. The CDR3 sequence is CASSNPQDYTEAFF. The DNA sequence reads TGTGCCAGCAGCAATCCCCAGGACTACACTGAAGCTTTCTTT.